These 23 T cell receptor beta chains were all obtained from the same sample, sequenced in a study of cytomegalovirus exposure and HLA in healthy donors. In the PCR, 60 Vbeta and 13 Jbeta primers were used. Sequencing was performed with immunoSEQ multiplex PCR; in TCRdb, only in-frame clones are kept and a portion is missing. The repertoire consists of 120,000 or so clones, with around 75% occurring once and the leading ten covering roughly 9%. Source material: PBMCs. The receptor source for this set is a woman between 50 and 59 years old in good health and CMV-seropositive.

The rearrangement links TRBV29-1 to TRBJ1-1; 10 bases map to TRBD1. Germline V CDR1 and CDR2: SQVTM, ANQGSEA. The ends lost 7 bases at V and 2 bases at J; junction bases unmatched: 7. The CDR3 consists of 14 residues. CDR3 nucleotide sequence: TGCAGCGGTTGGACAGGGGGGCACAACACTGAAGCTTTCTTT. Its translation: CSGWTGGHNTEAFF.

This clone was observed once. The CDR3 DNA reads TGTGCCAGCAGCCCAGGACTAGTTCGTGAGCAGTTCTTC. It translates to CASSPGLVREQFF. The genes are TRBV7-2 and TRBJ2-1; 7 bases line up with TRBD2. The CDR3 spans 13 residues. With 5 bases clipped from V and 9 bases from J, the junction kept 7 bases outside the gene matches. Germline V gene lookup returns CDR1 SGHTA and CDR2 FQGNSA. Together with reference TRBV7-2 and TRBJ2-1, the CDR3 gives the full variable domain: GAGVSQSPSNKVTEKGKDVELRCDPISGHTALYWYRQSLGQGLEFLIYFQGNSAPDKSGLPSDRFSAERTGGSVSTLTIQRTQQEDSAVYLCASSPGLVREQFFGPGTRLTVL.

The chain employs TRBV6-6 and TRBJ2-3; TRBD2 aligns across 11 bases. The CDR3 extends over 13 amino acids. CDR1 and CDR2 (germline): MNHNY, SVGAGI (reference sequence). The ends lost 7 bases at V and 6 bases at J; junction bases unmatched: 3. The CDR3, as DNA: TGTGCCAGCAAAACTAGCGGGAGCGATACGCAGTATTTT. Protein sequence: CASKTSGSDTQYF.

V and J are TRBV30 and TRBJ2-3; no definite D call. Germline loops: CDR1 GTSNPN, CDR2 SVGIG (reference sequence). Trimming took 1 base from V and 6 from J, leaving 8 bases between them. This CDR3 spans 12 amino acids. The CDR3 loop is CAWSAQADTQYF. The CDR3 DNA reads TGTGCCTGGAGTGCCCAGGCGGATACGCAGTATTTT.

This clone was counted only a few times. The chain recombines TRBV6-4 with TRBJ2-7; D remains ambiguous. V shed 4 bases and J shed 4 bases, with 23 bases lying between them. This CDR3 spans 17 amino acids. Germline assignment: CDR1 MRHNA and CDR2 SNTAGT. The CDR3 DNA follows: TGTGCCAGCAGTGCGGAACGAAGGCGACAAATCCCTTACGAGCAGTACTTC. It encodes CASSAERRRQIPYEQYF.

The chain carries TRBV29-1 and TRBJ2-7; possible D gene TRBD2, 5 bases. Germline V CDR1 and CDR2: SQVTM, ANQGSEA. The CDR3 is 12 residues long. The ends were cut back, 4 bases at V and 4 bases at J, with 11 bases in the middle. The CDR3 bases are TGCAGCGTTGTGACGGAGCGGTACGAGCAGTACTTC. Encoded protein: CSVVTERYEQYF.

This chain uses TRBV7-9 with TRBJ1-1; possibly TRBD1 for D (6 bases). CDR1 is SEHNR, CDR2 FQNEAQ, per germline (reference sequence). The CDR3 consists of 14 residues. Trimming took off 1 base at V and 2 bases at J, with 8 bases between the two ends. CDR3 sequence reads: CASSLVGGNTEAFF. CDR3 coding DNA: TGTGCCAGCAGCTTAGTTGGGGGCAACACTGAAGCTTTCTTT.

This chain connects TRBV7-8 to TRBJ1-3; TRBD1 agrees at 9 bases. CDR1 and CDR2 (germline): SGHVS, FQNEAQ. The V segment lost 5 bases and the J segment 3 bases; nucleotides outside the gene matches: 11. The CDR3 is 17 residues long. The CDR3 reads CASSATPGQGLGNTIYF. CDR3 coding DNA: TGTGCCAGCAGCGCCACCCCGGGACAGGGCCTTGGAAACACCATATATTTT. Full variable domain (rest looked up from reference TRBV7-8 and TRBJ1-3): GAGVSQSPRYKVAKRGQDVALRCDPISGHVSLFWYQQALGQGPEFLTYFQNEAQLDKSGLPSDRFFAERPEGSVSTLKIQRTQQEDSAVYLCASSATPGQGLGNTIYFGEGSWLTVV.

J is TRBJ1-1 and V is TRBV6-5; D unresolved. The CDR3 length is 15 residues. V was shortened by 5 bases and J by 7 bases, with 20 bases between the two germline ends. CDR1 is MNHEY and CDR2 is SVGAGI in the germline V gene. The CDR3 here is CASSPDWTGSIEAFF. The CDR3 nucleotides read TGTGCCAGCAGTCCCGATTGGACTGGGAGCATTGAAGCTTTCTTT.

This rearrangement joins TRBV28 to TRBJ1-1; TRBD1 matches 7 bases. CDR1 MDHEN and CDR2 SYDVKM come from the germline V gene. There are 15 residues in the CDR3. The J segment lost 0 bases and the V segment lost 10 bases, leaving 11 bases of the junction unmatched. Here the CDR3 reads CATHEGGTVNTEAFF. DNA for the CDR3: TGTGCCACACACGAAGGAGGGACAGTGAACACTGAAGCTTTCTTT.

Note on this clone: Other DNA sequences in the same sample also yield this CDR3. As DNA, the CDR3 is TGTGCCAGCAGTGAATGGTTAGCCGGTGGCTACACCTTC. Its protein product is CASSEWLAGGYTF. The chain has TRBV25-1 and TRBJ1-2; D uncertain. The V gene lost 1 base and the J gene lost 7 bases, with 10 bases spanning the gap. The CDR3 has 13 residues. CDR1 is MGHDK and CDR2 is SYGVNS in the germline V gene.

In this sample, this clone turned up a few times. The V and J genes are TRBV14 and TRBJ2-3, with TRBD2 identical over 7 bases. Per the germline V gene, CDR1 is SGHDN and CDR2 is FVKESK. The CDR3 has 15 residues. The ends lost 1 base at V and 1 base at J; junction bases unmatched: 2. The CDR3 bases are TGTGCCAGCAGCCAAGTCCTAGCGGGCACAGATACGCAGTATTTT. The encoded protein is CASSQVLAGTDTQYF.

CDR3 sequence (DNA): TGTGCCTGGCAGCTAGCGGGAGGCGGGGCGCAGTATTTT. Protein sequence: CAWQLAGGGAQYF. The rearrangement links TRBV30 to TRBJ2-3, with 11 bases matching TRBD2. The CDR3 has 13 residues. V gave up 5 bases and J gave up 10 bases; unmatched junction bases: 8. Germline values: CDR1 GTSNPN, CDR2 SVGIG (reference sequence).

This chain joins TRBV29-1 and TRBJ2-1, with 14 nucleotides matching TRBD2. Unmatched junction bases numbered 13, after V lost 5 bases and J lost 7 bases. Per the germline V gene, CDR1 is SQVTM and CDR2 is ANQGSEA. The CDR3 consists of 17 residues. This chain's CDR3 is CSVLGLAGEALINEQFF. CDR3 DNA sequence: TGCAGCGTTCTGGGACTAGCGGGAGAAGCGTTAATTAATGAGCAGTTCTTC.

This sequence joins TRBV18 and TRBJ1-3; D is uncertain. Looked up from germline, CDR1 is KGHSH and CDR2 is LQKENI. The CDR3 totals 13 residues. V was trimmed by 3 bases and J by 0 bases, leaving 3 bases between them. In nucleotides, the CDR3 is TGTGCCAGCTCACCGGCCTCTGGAAACACCATATATTTT. This gives the protein CASSPASGNTIYF. Full variable domain (remainder filled in from reference TRBV18 and TRBJ1-3): NAGVMQNPRHLVRRRGQEARLRCSPMKGHSHVYWYRQLPEEGLKFMVYLQKENIIDESGMPKERFSAEFPKEGPSILRIQQVVRGDSAAYFCASSPASGNTIYFGEGSWLTVV.

Only a few counts were recorded for this clone. The chain employs TRBV9 and TRBJ2-7; 11 bases agree with TRBD1. In germline, CDR1 is SGDLS, CDR2 YYNGEE. With V trimmed by 4 bases and J by 6 bases, 6 bases remained unmatched. CDR3 size: 14 residues. CDR3 residues: CASSPWTGGAEQYF. The CDR3 nucleotides are TGTGCCAGCAGCCCCTGGACAGGGGGCGCCGAGCAGTACTTC.

This clone was observed once. V and J are TRBV19 and TRBJ2-4; tentatively, D is TRBD2 (7 bases). Germline V gene lookup returns CDR1 LNHDA and CDR2 SQIVND (reference sequence). The CDR3 is 14 residues long. The V gene lost 4 bases and the J gene lost 6 bases, with 13 bases spanning the gap. The CDR3 coding sequence is TGTGCCAGTAGTAGGGGGGGCGCGGGAAACATTCAGTACTTC. This encodes CASSRGGAGNIQYF.

The CDR3 protein is CASTSGTVYEQYF. The CDR3 bases are TGTGCCAGCACCTCTGGGACAGTCTACGAGCAGTACTTC. The chain employs TRBV7-9 and TRBJ2-7; TRBD1 agrees at 7 bases. Germline trimming cut 7 bases from V and 3 bases from J; bases unmatched to any gene: 6. This CDR3 is built from 13 residues. Per germline, CDR1 SEHNR and CDR2 FQNEAQ (reference sequence).

The rearrangement links TRBV13 to TRBJ2-2; 9 bases line up with TRBD1. V was clipped by 4 bases and J by 7 bases; unmatched bases: 7. The CDR3 runs to 15 residues. The germline gives CDR1 PRHDT, CDR2 FYEKMQ (reference sequence). CDR3 amino acids: CASSSYRGRGGELFF. The DNA for the CDR3 is TGTGCCAGCAGCTCTTACAGGGGGCGAGGCGGGGAGCTGTTTTTT.

This chain uses TRBV7-8 with TRBJ2-2, with 7 bases lining up with TRBD2. This CDR3 region has 15 residues. Unmatched junction bases numbered 16, after V lost 11 bases and J lost 7 bases. Germline V gene sequence: CDR1 SGHVS, CDR2 FQNEAQ. The CDR3 protein is CASIRLASKGGELFF. CDR3 sequence (DNA): TGTGCCTCGATTCGACTAGCCTCCAAGGGCGGGGAGCTGTTTTTT.

In nucleotides, the CDR3 is TGTGCCAGCAGTGCGGGCCAAACTTACTACACCTTC. Translated, it gives CASSAGQTYYTF. This chain connects TRBV6-5 to TRBJ1-2; D ambiguous. The germline CDR1 and CDR2 sequences are MNHEY and SVGAGI. This CDR3 comprises 12 residues. V was pared by 5 bases and J by 10 bases, with 14 bases between.

V usage is TRBV2 and J usage is TRBJ2-5; 9 bases map to TRBD2. J was trimmed by 5 bases and V by 1 base; bases with no gene match: 2. Germline assignment: CDR1 SNHLY and CDR2 FYNNEI. The CDR3 length is 14 residues. The CDR3: CASSEEAGGETQYF. CDR3 DNA sequence: TGTGCCAGCAGTGAAGAGGCGGGAGGGGAGACCCAGTACTTC.

This chain joins TRBV5-1 and TRBJ1-2; TRBD1 might be the D (6 bases). The germline V gene encodes CDR1 SGHRS and CDR2 YFSETQ. The CDR3 covers 16 residues. Trimming removed 5 bases at V and 2 bases at J, with 19 bases between. Written as DNA, the CDR3 is TGCGCCAGCAGACGTATCCGACAGGAGTACAACTATGGCTACACCTTC. Its translation is CASRRIRQEYNYGYTF.